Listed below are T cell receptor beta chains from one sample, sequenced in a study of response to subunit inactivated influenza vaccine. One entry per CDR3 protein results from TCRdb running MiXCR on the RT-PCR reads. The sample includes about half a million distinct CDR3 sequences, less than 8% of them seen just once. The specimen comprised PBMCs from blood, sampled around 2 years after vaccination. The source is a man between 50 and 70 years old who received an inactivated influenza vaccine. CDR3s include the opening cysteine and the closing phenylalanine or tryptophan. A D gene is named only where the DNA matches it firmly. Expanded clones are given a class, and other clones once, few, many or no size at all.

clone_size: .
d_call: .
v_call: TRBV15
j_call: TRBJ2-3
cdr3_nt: TGTGCCACCAGCAGAGAGCAGGTGTGGTTGGGGCAGTATTTT
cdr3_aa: CATSREQVWLGQYF

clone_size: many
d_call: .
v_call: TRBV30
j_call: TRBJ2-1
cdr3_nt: TGTGCCTGGACCGCGGGGAGCTCCTACAATGAGCAGTTCTTC
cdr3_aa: CAWTAGSSYNEQFF

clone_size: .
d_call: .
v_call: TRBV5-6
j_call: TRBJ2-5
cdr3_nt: TGTGCCAGCAGCTTCTCCCCGGGAGTGGGGGAGACCCAGTACTTC
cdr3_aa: CASSFSPGVGETQYF

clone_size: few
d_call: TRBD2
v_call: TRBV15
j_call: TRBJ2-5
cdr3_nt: TGTGCCACCAGGCTGGCGGGAGGACCTGGAGAGACCCAGTACTTC
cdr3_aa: CATRLAGGPGETQYF

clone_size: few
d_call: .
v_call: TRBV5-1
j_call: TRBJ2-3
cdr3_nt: TGCGCCAGCAGCCTACTAGGCAGTTTGGGCACAGATACGCAGTATTTT
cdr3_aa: CASSLLGSLGTDTQYF

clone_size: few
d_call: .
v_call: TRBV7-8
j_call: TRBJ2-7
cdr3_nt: TGTGCCAGCAGCCGTGTTGGGGGTGCCTACGAGCAGTACTTC
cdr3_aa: CASSRVGGAYEQYF

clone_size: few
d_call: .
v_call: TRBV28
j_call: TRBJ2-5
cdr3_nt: TGTGCCAGCAGTTTTTTCTCCAGGGCAGAGACCCAGTACTTC
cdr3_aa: CASSFFSRAETQYF

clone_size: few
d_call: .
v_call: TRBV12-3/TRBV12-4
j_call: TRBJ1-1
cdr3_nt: TGTGCCAGCAGTCCAACCCAGGTAGGAGCTTTCTTT
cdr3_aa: CASSPTQVGAFF

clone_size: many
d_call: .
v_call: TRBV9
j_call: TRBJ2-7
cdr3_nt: TGTGCCAGCAGCCCCCTCGGCCTCTCCTACGAGCAGTACTTC
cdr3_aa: CASSPLGLSYEQYF

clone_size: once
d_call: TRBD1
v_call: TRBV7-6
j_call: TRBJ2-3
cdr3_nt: TGTGCCAGCGGACAGGGAATATCCACAGATACGCAGTATTTT
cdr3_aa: CASGQGISTDTQYF

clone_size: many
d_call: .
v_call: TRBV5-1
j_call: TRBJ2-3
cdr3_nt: TGCGCCAGCAGCCTAAGCGGACGGAAGAGCACAGATACGCAGTATTTT
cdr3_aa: CASSLSGRKSTDTQYF

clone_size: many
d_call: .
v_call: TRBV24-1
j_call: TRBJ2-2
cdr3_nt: TGTGCCACCAGTGATCTCGGGAAGAACACCGGGGAGCTGTTTTTT
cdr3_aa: CATSDLGKNTGELFF

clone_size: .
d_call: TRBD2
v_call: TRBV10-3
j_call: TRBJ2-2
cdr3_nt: TGTGCCGGATCCGGGGCCCGGACTAGCGGGACCGGGGAGCTGTTTTTT
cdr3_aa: CAGSGARTSGTGELFF

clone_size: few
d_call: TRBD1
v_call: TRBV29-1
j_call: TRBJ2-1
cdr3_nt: TGCAGCGTGCGACAGGGGTTTTACAATGAGCAGTTCTTC
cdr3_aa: CSVRQGFYNEQFF

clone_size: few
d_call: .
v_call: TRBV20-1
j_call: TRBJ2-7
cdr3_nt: TGCAGTGCTAGAGATCCCCTCCGGGGGCCATCCTACGAGCAGTACTTC
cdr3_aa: CSARDPLRGPSYEQYF

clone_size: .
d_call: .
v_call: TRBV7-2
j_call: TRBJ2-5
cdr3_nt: TGTGCCAGCAGCTTAACAGGCTCAGAGACCCAGTACTTC
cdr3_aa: CASSLTGSETQYF

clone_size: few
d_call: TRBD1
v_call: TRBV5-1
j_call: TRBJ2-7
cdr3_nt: TGCGCCAGCAGCGACCCAAGGACAGGGATCAGGTACGAGCAGTACTTC
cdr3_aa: CASSDPRTGIRYEQYF

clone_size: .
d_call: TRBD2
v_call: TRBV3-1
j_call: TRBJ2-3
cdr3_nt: TGTGCCAGCAGCCCGCTAGCGGGGGGGGTCACAGATACGCAGTATTTT
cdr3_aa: CASSPLAGGVTDTQYF

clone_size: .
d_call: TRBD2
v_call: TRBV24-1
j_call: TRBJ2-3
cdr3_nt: TGTGCCACCAGTGATCGAGCGGGGTACACAGATACGCAGTATTTT
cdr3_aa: CATSDRAGYTDTQYF

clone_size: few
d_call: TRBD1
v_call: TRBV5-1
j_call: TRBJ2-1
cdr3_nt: TGCGCCAGCGCTGGACAGGGGAGCTACAATGAGCAGTTCTTC
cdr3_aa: CASAGQGSYNEQFF

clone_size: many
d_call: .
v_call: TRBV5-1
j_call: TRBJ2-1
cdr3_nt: TGCGCCAGCAGCCCCGGGACCCTAGCCTTCTACAATGAGCAGTTCTTC
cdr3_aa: CASSPGTLAFYNEQFF

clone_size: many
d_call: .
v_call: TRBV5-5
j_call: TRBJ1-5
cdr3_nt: TGTGCCAGCAGCCAAGGAGGGGGTTCGGGCAATCAGCCCCAGCATTTT
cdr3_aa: CASSQGGGSGNQPQHF

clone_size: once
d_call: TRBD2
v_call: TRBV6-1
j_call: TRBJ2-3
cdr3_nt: TGTGCCAGCAGTCAAACTAGCGGGGGGCGCACAGATACGCAGTATTTT
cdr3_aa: CASSQTSGGRTDTQYF

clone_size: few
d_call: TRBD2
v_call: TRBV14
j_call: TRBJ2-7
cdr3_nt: TGTGCCAGCAGCCAAGGACTAGCGGTCGAGCAGTACTTC
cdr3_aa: CASSQGLAVEQYF

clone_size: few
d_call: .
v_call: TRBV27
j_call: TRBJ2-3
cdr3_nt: TGTGCCAGCCCAGACAGGTTTTCAGATACGCAGTATTTT
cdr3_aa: CASPDRFSDTQYF

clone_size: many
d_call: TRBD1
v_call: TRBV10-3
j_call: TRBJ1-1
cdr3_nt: TGTGCCATCAGTGAGTTAGACAGGGCAGAAGCTTTCTTT
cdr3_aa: CAISELDRAEAFF

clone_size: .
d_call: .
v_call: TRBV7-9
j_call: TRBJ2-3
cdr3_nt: TGTGCCAGCAGCTTAGCCTACTTCACAGATACGCAGTATTTT
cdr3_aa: CASSLAYFTDTQYF

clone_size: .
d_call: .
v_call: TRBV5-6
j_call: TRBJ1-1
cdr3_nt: TGTGCCAGCAGCTTGTCACAGCAGGCCCCTGAAGCTTTCTTT
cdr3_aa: CASSLSQQAPEAFF

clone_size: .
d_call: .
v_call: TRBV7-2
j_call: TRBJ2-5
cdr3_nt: TGTGCCAGCAGCTGGGGGCGCGGCAGGGTGACGGAGACCCAGTACTTC
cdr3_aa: CASSWGRGRVTETQYF

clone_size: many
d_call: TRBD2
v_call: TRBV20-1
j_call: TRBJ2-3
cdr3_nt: TGCAGTGCCCCGTCTAGCGGGAGGGGGGTTCGAGATACGCAGTATTTT
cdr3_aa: CSAPSSGRGVRDTQYF

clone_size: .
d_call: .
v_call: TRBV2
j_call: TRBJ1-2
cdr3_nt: TGTGCCAGCAGGGGCTCCCAAGGGGCGGGTGGCTACACCTTC
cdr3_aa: CASRGSQGAGGYTF

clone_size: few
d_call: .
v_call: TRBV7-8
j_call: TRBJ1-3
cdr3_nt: TGTGCCAGCAGCCCCGGGACCTTCTCTGGAAACACCATATATTTT
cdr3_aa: CASSPGTFSGNTIYF

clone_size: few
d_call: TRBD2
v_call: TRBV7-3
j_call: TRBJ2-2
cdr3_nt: TGTGCCAGCAGCTTAACCCCGACTAGCCAAGGGAACACCGGGGAGCTGTTTTTT
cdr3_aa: CASSLTPTSQGNTGELFF

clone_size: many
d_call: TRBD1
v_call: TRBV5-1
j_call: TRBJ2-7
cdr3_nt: TGCGCCAGCAGCTTGAACTGGGACAGGGCCTACGAGCAGTACTTC
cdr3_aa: CASSLNWDRAYEQYF

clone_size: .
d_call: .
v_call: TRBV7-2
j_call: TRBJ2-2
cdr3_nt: TGTGCCAGCAGCTTATTGTCCGGGGGCGTTATCACCGGGGAGCTGTTTTTT
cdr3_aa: CASSLLSGGVITGELFF

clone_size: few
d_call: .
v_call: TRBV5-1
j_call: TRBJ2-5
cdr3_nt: TGCGCCAGCAGCTTGGAGCAGCCCGTGGAGACCCAGTACTTC
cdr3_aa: CASSLEQPVETQYF

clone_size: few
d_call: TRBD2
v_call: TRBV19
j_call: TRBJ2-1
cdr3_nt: TGTGCCAGTAGTATTAAGCGGGAGGGCCTCTTTGAGCAGTTCTTC
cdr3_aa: CASSIKREGLFEQFF

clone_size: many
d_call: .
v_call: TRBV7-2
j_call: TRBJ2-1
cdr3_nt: TGTGCCAGCAGCTTAGCAGTTACAGGGAGGTACAATGAGCAGTTCTTC
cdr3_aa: CASSLAVTGRYNEQFF

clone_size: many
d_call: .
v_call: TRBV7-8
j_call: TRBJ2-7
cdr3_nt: TGTGCCAGCAGCCCGACCGGGATGACTTGGGAGCAGTACTTC
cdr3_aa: CASSPTGMTWEQYF

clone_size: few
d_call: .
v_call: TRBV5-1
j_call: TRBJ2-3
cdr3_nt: TGCGCCAGCAGCTTGGATACGACCACAGATACGCAGTATTTT
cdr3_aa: CASSLDTTTDTQYF

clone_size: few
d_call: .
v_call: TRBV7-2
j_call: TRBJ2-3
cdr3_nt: TGTGCCAGCAGCTTAGAGGGGGGGGCGAGCACAGATACGCAGTATTTT
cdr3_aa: CASSLEGGASTDTQYF

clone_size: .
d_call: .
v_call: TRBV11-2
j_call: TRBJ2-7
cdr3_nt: TGTGCCAGCAGCTTGCTATCGGGAAGCTACGAGCAGTACTTC
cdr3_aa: CASSLLSGSYEQYF

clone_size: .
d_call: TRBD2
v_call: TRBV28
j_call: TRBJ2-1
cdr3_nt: TGTGCCAGCAGTCAGGGACTAGCGGGAAACCGTGACAATGAGCAGTTCTTC
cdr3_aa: CASSQGLAGNRDNEQFF

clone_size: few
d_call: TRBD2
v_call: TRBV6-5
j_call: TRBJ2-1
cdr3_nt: TGTGCCAGCAGTTACTCGACCTTAGCGGGAGGCAATGAGCAGTTCTTC
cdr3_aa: CASSYSTLAGGNEQFF

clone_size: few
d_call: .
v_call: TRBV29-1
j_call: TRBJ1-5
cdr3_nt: TGCAGCGCAGGGGAAGGGCGCGATCAGCCCCAGCATTTT
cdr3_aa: CSAGEGRDQPQHF

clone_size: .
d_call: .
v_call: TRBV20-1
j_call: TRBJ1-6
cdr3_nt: TGCAGTGCTAGAGGGACCGATAATTCACCCCTCCACTTT
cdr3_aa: CSARGTDNSPLHF

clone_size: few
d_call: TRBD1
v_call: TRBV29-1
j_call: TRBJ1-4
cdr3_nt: TGCAGCGTTATACAGGGGGAAAAACTGTTTTTT
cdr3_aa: CSVIQGEKLFF

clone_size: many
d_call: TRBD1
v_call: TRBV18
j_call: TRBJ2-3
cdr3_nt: TGTGCCAGCTCCCAGACAGGGGGCAAAGATACGCAGTATTTT
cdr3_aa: CASSQTGGKDTQYF

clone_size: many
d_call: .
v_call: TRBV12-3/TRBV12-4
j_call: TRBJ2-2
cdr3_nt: TGTGCCAGCAGTCCGAGGGCTACCGGGGAGCTGTTTTTT
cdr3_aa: CASSPRATGELFF

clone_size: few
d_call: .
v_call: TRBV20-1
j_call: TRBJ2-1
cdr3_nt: TGCAGTGCTAGATCAGGGACTTTCTACAATGAGCAGTTCTTC
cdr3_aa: CSARSGTFYNEQFF

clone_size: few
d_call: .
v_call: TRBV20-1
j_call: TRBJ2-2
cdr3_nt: TGCAGTGCTAGTTACAAGGGGGGGGACACCGGGGAGCTGTTTTTT
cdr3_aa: CSASYKGGDTGELFF

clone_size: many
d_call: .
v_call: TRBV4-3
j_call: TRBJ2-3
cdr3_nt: TGCGCCAGCAGCCAGTCGCTCTGGATGACAGATACGCAGTATTTT
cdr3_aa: CASSQSLWMTDTQYF

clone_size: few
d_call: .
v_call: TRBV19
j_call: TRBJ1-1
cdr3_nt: TGTGCCAGTGCGTGGTGGGCCACGGGTGGGAACACTGAAGCTTTCTTT
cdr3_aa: CASAWWATGGNTEAFF

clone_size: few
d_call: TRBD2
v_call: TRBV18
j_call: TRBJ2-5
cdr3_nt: TGTGCCAGCTCACCAAAGACTAGCGGAACGAAAGAGACCCAGTACTTC
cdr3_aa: CASSPKTSGTKETQYF

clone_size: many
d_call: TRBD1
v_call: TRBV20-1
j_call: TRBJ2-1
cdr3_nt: TGCAGTGCTAGTGCCCTTCAGGGGGCGGACAATGAGCAGTTCTTC
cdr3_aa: CSASALQGADNEQFF

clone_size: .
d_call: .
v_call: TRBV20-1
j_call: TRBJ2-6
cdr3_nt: TGCAGTGCTAGAGATGGGACGGGCTCTGGGGCCAACGTCCTGACTTTC
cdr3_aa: CSARDGTGSGANVLTF

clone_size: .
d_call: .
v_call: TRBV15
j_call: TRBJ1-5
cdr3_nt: TGTGCCACCAGCAGAGAGATGCGGGACAACCAGCCCCAGCATTTT
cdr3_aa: CATSREMRDNQPQHF

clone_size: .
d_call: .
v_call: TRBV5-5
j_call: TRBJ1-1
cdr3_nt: TGTGCCAGCAGCTACGAGTGGACAGCGAACACTGAAGCTTTCTTT
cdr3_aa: CASSYEWTANTEAFF

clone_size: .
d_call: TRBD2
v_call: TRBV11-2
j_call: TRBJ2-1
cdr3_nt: TGTGCCAGCAGACGACTAGCGGGACGGGTCGGGCAGTTCTTC
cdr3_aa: CASRRLAGRVGQFF